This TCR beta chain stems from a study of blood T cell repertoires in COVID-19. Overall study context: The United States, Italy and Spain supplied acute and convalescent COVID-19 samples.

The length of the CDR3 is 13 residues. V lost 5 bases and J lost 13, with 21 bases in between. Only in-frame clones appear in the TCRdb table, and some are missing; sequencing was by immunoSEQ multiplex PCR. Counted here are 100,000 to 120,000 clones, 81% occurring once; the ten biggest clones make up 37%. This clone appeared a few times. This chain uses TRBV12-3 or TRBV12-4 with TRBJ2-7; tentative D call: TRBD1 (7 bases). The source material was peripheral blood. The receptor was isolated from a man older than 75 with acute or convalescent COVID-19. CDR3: CASSLISTGRLYF. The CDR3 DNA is TGTGCCAGCAGTCTTATATCGACAGGGAGGCTCTACTTC.